This T cell receptor (beta chain) stems from a study of siplizumab effects on memory and regulatory T cells. Germline-derived CDR1 and CDR2 are MNHNY and SVGAGI (reference sequence). The junction had 5 bases not matched to a gene; V was cut back by 7 bases and J by 2 bases. The CDR3 has 15 residues. Study outcomes and limitations: Naive T cells were seen as more diverse than memory cells and as major alloresponse contributors. Proliferating CD4+ or CD8+ clones, roughly 80-97% of them, lacked an assignable naive or memory phenotype. Unstimulated subsets captured only a minor fraction of alloreactive clones.

Assayed TCR templates numbered roughly 10^5 for each sample. Sequenced by immunoSEQ multiplex PCR; TCRdb stores in-frame clones only, minus some. The sample has tens of thousands of clones; 95% to 98% are singletons. In regard to this clone: What it binds is not known.

The chain recombines TRBV6-6 with TRBJ2-6, with TRBD1 matching 7 bases. What was sequenced was naive CD4+ T cells sorted from blood. The receptor was derived from a human donor in good health. The CDR3 DNA is TGTGCCAGCACGCGACAGGGTACTGGGGCCAACGTCCTGACTTTC. Its translation: CASTRQGTGANVLTF.